This TCR beta chain was retrieved from a study of cytomegalovirus exposure and HLA in healthy donors. CDR1 is SGHAT and CDR2 is FQNNGV in the germline V gene. The CDR3 is 15 residues long. Primers included in the PCR were 60 Vbeta and 13 Jbeta primers. The repertoire was sequenced with immunoSEQ multiplex PCR; TCRdb's copy has only in-frame clones and lacks some. The sample has about 140,000 clones; 70% to 85% are singletons. This sequence was found in a woman in her sixties or seventies in good health and CMV-seropositive. Material for sequencing was PBMCs. The chain recombines TRBV11-2 with TRBJ2-3; D may be TRBD2 (5 bases). The CDR3 sequence is CASQARWTDTDTQYF. For the CDR3, the DNA is TGTGCTAGCCAAGCGCGTTGGACTGACACAGATACGCAGTATTTT.